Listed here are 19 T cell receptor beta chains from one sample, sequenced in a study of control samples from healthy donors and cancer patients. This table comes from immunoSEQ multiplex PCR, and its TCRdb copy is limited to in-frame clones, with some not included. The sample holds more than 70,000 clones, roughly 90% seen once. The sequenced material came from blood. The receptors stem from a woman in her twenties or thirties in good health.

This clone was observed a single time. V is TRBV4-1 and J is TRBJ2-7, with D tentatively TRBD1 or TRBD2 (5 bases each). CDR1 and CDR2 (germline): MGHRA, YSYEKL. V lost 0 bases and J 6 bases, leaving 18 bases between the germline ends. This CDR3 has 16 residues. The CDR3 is CASSQDPSTRGSEQYF. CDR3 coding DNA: TGCGCCAGCAGCCAAGATCCGAGTACGAGGGGATCCGAGCAGTACTTC.

CDR3 protein: CAWSIGLSNQPQHF. The CDR3 coding sequence is TGTGCCTGGAGTATTGGGCTGAGCAATCAGCCCCAGCATTTT. The chain carries TRBV30 and TRBJ1-5; no reliable D call. The germline CDR1 and CDR2 sequences are GTSNPN and SVGIG (reference sequence). The CDR3 is made up of 14 amino acids. Trimming took off 2 bases at V and 1 base at J, with 9 bases between the two ends. The variable domain in full, completed from reference TRBV30 and TRBJ1-5, reads SQTIHQWPATLVQPVGSPLSLECTVEGTSNPNLYWYRQAAGRGLQLLFYSVGIGQISSEVPQNLSASRPQDRQFILSSKKLLLSDSGFYLCAWSIGLSNQPQHFGDGTRLSIL.

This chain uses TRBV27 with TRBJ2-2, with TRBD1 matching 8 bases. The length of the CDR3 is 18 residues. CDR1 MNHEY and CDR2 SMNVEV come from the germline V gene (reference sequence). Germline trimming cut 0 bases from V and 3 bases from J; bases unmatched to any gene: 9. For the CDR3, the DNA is TGTGCCAGCAGTTTATCCTTAGAGGACAGGGTGGACACCGGGGAGCTGTTTTTT. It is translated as CASSLSLEDRVDTGELFF.

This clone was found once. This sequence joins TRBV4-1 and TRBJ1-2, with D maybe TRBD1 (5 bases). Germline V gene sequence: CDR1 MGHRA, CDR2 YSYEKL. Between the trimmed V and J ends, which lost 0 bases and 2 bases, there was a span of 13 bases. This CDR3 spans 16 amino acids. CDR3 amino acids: CASSQDRSGVNYGYTF. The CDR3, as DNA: TGCGCCAGCAGCCAAGATAGGTCGGGGGTAAACTATGGCTACACCTTC.

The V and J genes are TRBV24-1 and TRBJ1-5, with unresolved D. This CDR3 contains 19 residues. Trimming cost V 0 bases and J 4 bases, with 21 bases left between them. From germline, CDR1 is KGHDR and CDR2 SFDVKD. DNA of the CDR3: TGTGCCACCAGTGATTTGAGGCTCCATCCCCCAGCAAGGAATCAGCCCCAGCATTTT. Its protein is CATSDLRLHPPARNQPQHF.

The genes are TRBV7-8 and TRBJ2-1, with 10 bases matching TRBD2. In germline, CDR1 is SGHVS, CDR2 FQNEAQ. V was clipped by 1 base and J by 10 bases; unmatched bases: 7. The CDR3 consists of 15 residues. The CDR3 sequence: CASSLVELAGEEQFF. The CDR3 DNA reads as TGTGCCAGCAGCTTAGTAGAGCTAGCGGGAGAGGAGCAGTTCTTC.

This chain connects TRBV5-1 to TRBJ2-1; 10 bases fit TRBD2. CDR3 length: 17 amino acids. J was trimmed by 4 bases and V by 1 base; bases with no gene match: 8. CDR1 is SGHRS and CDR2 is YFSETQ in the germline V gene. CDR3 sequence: CASSLLIAGGQYNEQFF. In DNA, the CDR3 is TGCGCCAGCAGCTTGCTGATAGCGGGGGGCCAGTACAATGAGCAGTTCTTC.

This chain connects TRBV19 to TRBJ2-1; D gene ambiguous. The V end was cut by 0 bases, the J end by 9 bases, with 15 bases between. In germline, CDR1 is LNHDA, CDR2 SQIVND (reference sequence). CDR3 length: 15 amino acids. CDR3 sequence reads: CASSIDRKPWGEQFF. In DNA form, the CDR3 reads TGTGCCAGTAGTATAGATCGGAAGCCATGGGGTGAGCAGTTCTTC.

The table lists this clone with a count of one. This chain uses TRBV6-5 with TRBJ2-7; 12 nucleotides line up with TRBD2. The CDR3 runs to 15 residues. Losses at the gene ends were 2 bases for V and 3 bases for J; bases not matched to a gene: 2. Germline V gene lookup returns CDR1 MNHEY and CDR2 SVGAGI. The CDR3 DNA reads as TGTGCCAGCAGTTACCAGACTAGCGGGGGCTACGAGCAGTACTTC. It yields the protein CASSYQTSGGYEQYF.

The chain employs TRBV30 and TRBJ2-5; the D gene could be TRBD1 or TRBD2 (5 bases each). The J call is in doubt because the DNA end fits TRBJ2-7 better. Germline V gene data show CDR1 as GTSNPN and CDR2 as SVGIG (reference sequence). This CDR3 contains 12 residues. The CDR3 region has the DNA TGTGCCTGGAGTGTCTCCGGGGCCGAGCAGTACTTC. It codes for CAWSVSGAEQYF.

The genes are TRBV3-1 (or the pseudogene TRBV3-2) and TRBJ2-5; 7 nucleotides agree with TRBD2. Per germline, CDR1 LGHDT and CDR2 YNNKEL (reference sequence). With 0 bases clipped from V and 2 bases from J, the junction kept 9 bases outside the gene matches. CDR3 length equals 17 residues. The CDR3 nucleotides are TGTGCCAGCAGCCAAGAGAGATTGGCGGGAGAACAAGAGACCCAGTACTTC. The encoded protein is CASSQERLAGEQETQYF.

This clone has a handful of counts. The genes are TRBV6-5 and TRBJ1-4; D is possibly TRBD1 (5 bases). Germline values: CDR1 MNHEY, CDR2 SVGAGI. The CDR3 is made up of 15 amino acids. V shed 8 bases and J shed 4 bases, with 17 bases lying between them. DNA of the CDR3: TGTGCCAGCTCGTGGCAGGGACGTAATAATGAAAAACTGTTTTTT. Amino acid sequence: CASSWQGRNNEKLFF.

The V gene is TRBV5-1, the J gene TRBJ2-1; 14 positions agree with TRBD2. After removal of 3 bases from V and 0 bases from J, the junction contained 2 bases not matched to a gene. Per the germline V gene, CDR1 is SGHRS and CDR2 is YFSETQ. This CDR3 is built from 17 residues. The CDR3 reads CASSWGLAGASYNEQFF. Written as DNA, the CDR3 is TGCGCCAGCAGCTGGGGACTAGCGGGAGCCTCCTACAATGAGCAGTTCTTC.

CDR3 DNA sequence: TGTGCCAGCAGCCGGCCAGGGAGCTACAATGAGCAGTTCTTC. Protein product: CASSRPGSYNEQFF. This chain links TRBV6-5 with TRBJ2-1; D may match TRBD1 or TRBD2 (5 bases each). Germline V gene data show CDR1 as MNHEY and CDR2 as SVGAGI. With 6 bases removed from V and 3 bases from J, the gap between germline ends came to 12 bases. The length of the CDR3 is 14 residues.

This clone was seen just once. The CDR3 bases are TGTGCCTGGACCGGACAGGGGCAGGGTCAGCCCCAGCATTTT. This encodes CAWTGQGQGQPQHF. V and J are TRBV30 and TRBJ1-5, with 9 nucleotides matching TRBD1. From germline, CDR1 is GTSNPN and CDR2 SVGIG (reference sequence). The CDR3 contains 14 residues. The V and J ends lost 4 bases and 6 bases, in that order; junction bases with no gene match: 7.

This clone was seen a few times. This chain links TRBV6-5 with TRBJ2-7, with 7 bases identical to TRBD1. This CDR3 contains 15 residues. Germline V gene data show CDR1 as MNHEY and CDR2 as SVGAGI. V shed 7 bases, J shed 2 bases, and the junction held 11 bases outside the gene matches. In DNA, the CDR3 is TGTGCCAGCAAAGGGTTTGACAGGGACACCTACGAGCAGTACTTC. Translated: CASKGFDRDTYEQYF.

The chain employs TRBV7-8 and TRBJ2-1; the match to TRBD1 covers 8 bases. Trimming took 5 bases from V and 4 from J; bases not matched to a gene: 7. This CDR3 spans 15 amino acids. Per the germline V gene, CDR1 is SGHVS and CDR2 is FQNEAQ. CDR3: CASSRRTGGYNEQFF. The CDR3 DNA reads TGTGCCAGCAGCCGGAGAACAGGGGGATACAATGAGCAGTTCTTC.

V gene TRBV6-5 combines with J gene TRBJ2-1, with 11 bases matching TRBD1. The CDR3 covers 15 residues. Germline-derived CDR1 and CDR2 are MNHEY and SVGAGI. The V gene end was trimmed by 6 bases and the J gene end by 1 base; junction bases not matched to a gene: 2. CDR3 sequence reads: CASSRDRGSYNEQFF. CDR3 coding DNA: TGTGCCAGCAGCCGGGACAGGGGGTCCTACAATGAGCAGTTCTTC.

CDR3 protein: CASSEFQGQYNEQFF. The CDR3, as DNA: TGTGCCAGCAGTGAATTTCAGGGACAGTACAATGAGCAGTTCTTC. The chain has TRBV25-1 and TRBJ2-1; 7 bases are a match to TRBD1. CDR3 size: 15 residues. J was trimmed by 4 bases and V by 1 base; bases with no gene match: 4. Germline assignment: CDR1 MGHDK and CDR2 SYGVNS.